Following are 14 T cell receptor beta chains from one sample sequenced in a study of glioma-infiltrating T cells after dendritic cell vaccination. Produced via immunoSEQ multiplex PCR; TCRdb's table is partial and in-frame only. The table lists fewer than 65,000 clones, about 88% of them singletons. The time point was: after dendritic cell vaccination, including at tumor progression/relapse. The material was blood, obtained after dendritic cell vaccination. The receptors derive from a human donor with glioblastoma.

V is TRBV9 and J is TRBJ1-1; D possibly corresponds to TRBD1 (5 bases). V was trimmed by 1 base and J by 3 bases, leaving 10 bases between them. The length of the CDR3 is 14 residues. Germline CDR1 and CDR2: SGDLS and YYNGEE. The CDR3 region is CASSVNPGYTEAFF. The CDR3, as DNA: TGTGCCAGCAGCGTAAACCCAGGGTACACTGAAGCTTTCTTT.

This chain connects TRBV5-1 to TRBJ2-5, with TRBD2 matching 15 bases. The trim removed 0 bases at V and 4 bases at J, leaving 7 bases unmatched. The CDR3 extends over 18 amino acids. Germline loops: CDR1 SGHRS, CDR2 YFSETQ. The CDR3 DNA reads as TGCGCCAGCAGCTTGGGGGGACTAGCGGGAGGCATGTCAGAGACCCAGTACTTC. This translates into CASSLGGLAGGMSETQYF.

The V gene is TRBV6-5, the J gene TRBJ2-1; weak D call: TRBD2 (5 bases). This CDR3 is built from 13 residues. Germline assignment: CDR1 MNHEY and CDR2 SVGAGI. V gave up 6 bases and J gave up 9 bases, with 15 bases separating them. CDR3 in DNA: TGTGCCAGCAGCTTAAGAACTAGTGTTGAGCAGTTCTTC. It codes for CASSLRTSVEQFF.

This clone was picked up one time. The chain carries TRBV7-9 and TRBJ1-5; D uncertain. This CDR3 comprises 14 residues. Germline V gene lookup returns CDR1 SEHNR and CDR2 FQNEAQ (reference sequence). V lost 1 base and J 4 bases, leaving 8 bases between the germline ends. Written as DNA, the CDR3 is TGTGCCAGCAGCTTAGGGTCGGGGAATCAGCCCCAGCATTTT. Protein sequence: CASSLGSGNQPQHF.

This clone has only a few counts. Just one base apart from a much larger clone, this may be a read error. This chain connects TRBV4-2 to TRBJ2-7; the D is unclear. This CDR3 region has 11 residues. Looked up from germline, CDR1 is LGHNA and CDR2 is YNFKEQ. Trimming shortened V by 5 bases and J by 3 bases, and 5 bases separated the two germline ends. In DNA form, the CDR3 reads TGTGCCAGCAGCAACAACTACGAGCAGTACTTC. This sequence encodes CASSNNYEQYF.

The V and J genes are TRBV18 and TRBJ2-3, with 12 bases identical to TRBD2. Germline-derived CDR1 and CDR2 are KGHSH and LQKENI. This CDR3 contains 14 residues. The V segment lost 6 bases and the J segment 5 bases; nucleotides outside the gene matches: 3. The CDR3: CASSTSGRLDTQYF. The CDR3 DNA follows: TGTGCCAGCTCGACTAGCGGGAGATTAGATACGCAGTATTTT.

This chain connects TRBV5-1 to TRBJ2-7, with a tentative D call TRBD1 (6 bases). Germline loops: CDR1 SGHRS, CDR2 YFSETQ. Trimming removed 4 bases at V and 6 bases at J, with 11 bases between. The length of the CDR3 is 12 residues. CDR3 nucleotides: TGCGCCAGCAGCGAACAGGGAGCCGAGCAGTACTTC. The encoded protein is CASSEQGAEQYF.

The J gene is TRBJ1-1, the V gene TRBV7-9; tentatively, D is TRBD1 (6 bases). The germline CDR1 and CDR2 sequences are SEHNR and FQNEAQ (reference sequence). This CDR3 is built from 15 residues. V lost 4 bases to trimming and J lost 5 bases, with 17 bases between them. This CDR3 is CASSSGKQGSTEAFF. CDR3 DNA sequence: TGTGCCAGCAGCTCGGGGAAACAGGGTTCAACTGAAGCTTTCTTT.

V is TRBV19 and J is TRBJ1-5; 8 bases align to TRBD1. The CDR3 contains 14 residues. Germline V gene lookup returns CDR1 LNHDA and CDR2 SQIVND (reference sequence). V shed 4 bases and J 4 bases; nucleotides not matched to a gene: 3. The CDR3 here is CASSRGTGNQPQHF. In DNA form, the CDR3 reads TGTGCCAGTAGTAGAGGGACAGGAAATCAGCCCCAGCATTTT.

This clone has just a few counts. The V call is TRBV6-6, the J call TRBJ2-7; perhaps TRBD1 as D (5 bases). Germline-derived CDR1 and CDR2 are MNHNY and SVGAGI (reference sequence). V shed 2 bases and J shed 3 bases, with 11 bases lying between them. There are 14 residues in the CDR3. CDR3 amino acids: CASSYLQGIYEQYF. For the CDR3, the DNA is TGTGCCAGCAGTTACCTGCAGGGTATCTACGAGCAGTACTTC.

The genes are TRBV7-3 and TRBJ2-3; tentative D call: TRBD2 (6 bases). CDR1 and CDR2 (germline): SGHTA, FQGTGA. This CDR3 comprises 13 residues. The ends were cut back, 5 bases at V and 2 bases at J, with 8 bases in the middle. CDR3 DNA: TGTGCCAGCAGCAGGGACTTCACAGATACGCAGTATTTT. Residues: CASSRDFTDTQYF.

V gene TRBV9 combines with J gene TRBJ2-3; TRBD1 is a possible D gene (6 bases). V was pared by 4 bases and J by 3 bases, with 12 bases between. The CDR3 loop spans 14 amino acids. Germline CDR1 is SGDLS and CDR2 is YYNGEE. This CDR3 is CASSLLQGTDTQYF. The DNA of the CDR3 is TGTGCCAGCAGCCTATTACAGGGAACAGATACGCAGTATTTT.

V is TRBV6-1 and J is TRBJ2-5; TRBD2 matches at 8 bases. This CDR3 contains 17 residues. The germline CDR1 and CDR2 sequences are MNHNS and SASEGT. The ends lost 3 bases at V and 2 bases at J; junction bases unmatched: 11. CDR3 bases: TGTGCCAGCAGTGAGGCTAGCGGGCCTAGCAGACAAGAGACCCAGTACTTC. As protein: CASSEASGPSRQETQYF.

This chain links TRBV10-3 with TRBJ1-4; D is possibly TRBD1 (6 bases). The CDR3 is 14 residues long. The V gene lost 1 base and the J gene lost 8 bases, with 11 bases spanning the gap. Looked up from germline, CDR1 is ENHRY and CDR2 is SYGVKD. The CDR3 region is CAISELGGDEKLFF. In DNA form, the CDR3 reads TGTGCCATCAGTGAGTTAGGGGGGGACGAAAAACTGTTTTTT.